These 28 T cell receptor beta chains were sequenced from one sample in a study of cytomegalovirus exposure and HLA in healthy donors. Clones were read by immunoSEQ multiplex PCR, and TCRdb kept only the in-frame ones, dropping some. The sample has a few hundred thousand clones, roughly 84% seen once. Sample: PBMCs. The receptors come from a man aged 18 to 29 in good health and CMV-seropositive.

This chain joins TRBV19 and TRBJ2-2; 9 nucleotides line up with TRBD2. Germline V gene sequence: CDR1 LNHDA, CDR2 SQIVND (reference sequence). CDR3 length: 15 amino acids. V trimming: 4 bases; J trimming: 7 bases; junction bases outside the gene matches: 7. The DNA for the CDR3 is TGTGCCAGTAGTAGCGGGACTAGCTTTATCGGGGAGCTGTTTTTT. It codes for CASSSGTSFIGELFF.

V is TRBV27 and J is TRBJ2-7; D possibly uses TRBD1 or TRBD2 (5 bases each). Trimming took off 10 bases at V and 7 bases at J, with 14 bases between the two ends. CDR1 is MNHEY, CDR2 SMNVEV, per germline (reference sequence). The CDR3 has 11 amino acids. Here the CDR3 reads CATRAGWEQYF. CDR3 nucleotides: TGTGCCACCAGGGCGGGTTGGGAGCAGTACTTC.

This sequence joins TRBV7-3 and TRBJ1-1; D gene uncertain. The length of the CDR3 is 13 residues. In germline, CDR1 is SGHTA, CDR2 FQGTGA. The V and J ends lost 0 bases and 3 bases respectively, with 5 bases between them. The CDR3 loop is CASSLTTYTEAFF. The CDR3 coding sequence is TGTGCCAGCAGCTTAACTACATACACTGAAGCTTTCTTT.

The CDR3 bases are TGTGCCATCAGTGAGTCGACAAGCGGCACGGCAAACAATGAGCAGTTCTTC. Protein product: CAISESTSGTANNEQFF. The chain carries TRBV10-3 and TRBJ2-1; D is perhaps TRBD2 (5 bases). Germline values: CDR1 ENHRY, CDR2 SYGVKD. The CDR3 sequence is 17 residues long. Between the trimmed V and J ends, which lost 0 bases and 5 bases, there was a span of 17 bases.

The table lists this clone with a count of one. The chain recombines TRBV28 with TRBJ2-1; no clear D. Germline CDR1 reads MDHEN; CDR2 reads SYDVKM. This CDR3 is built from 14 residues. Trimming pared 4 bases from V and 4 bases from J, leaving 11 bases between. This CDR3 reads CASSSAVGYNEQFF. CDR3 DNA: TGTGCCAGCAGTTCCGCCGTCGGATACAATGAGCAGTTCTTC.

The genes are TRBV7-9 and TRBJ1-3; 7 bases fit TRBD1. The CDR3 extends over 16 amino acids. Germline CDR1 is SEHNR and CDR2 is FQNEAQ (reference sequence). With 0 bases clipped from V and 4 bases from J, the junction kept 6 bases outside the gene matches. The CDR3 sequence is CASSLAQTGFGNTIYF. The CDR3, as DNA: TGTGCCAGCAGCTTAGCCCAGACAGGGTTCGGAAACACCATATATTTT.

This clone showed up just a few times. The chain links TRBV6-5 to TRBJ2-2; maybe TRBD2 (5 bases). CDR1 and CDR2 from the germline V gene are MNHEY and SVGAGI. The CDR3 is 12 amino acids. V was trimmed by 6 bases and J by 5 bases, leaving 7 bases between them. The CDR3 coding sequence is TGTGCCAGCAGGGAGGTGACCGGGGAGCTGTTTTTT. Amino acid sequence: CASREVTGELFF.

CDR3 sequence: CASSTGQGRYYEQYF. In DNA form, the CDR3 reads TGCGCCAGCAGCACCGGACAGGGGAGATACTACGAGCAGTACTTC. The chain is built from TRBV5-1 and TRBJ2-7, with TRBD1 matching 9 bases. Germline V CDR1 and CDR2: SGHRS, YFSETQ. V lost 4 bases to trimming and J lost 3 bases; unmatched junction nucleotides: 8. The CDR3 runs 15 residues.

The V gene is TRBV7-6, the J gene TRBJ2-6; 14 positions agree with TRBD2. The CDR3 runs 16 residues. The germline gives CDR1 SGHVS, CDR2 FNYEAQ. With V trimmed by 6 bases and J by 2 bases, 0 bases remained unmatched. CDR3 sequence: CASRGLAGAGANVLTF. Here the CDR3 DNA reads TGTGCCAGCAGGGGACTAGCGGGAGCTGGGGCCAACGTCCTGACTTTC.

This sequence joins TRBV7-3 and TRBJ2-2, with D uncertain. Germline assignment: CDR1 SGHTA and CDR2 FQGTGA. V lost 5 bases, J lost 1 base, and 8 bases lay in between. The CDR3 has 14 residues. CDR3 protein: CASSRTGNTGELFF. The DNA for the CDR3 is TGTGCCAGCAGCCGGACCGGGAACACCGGGGAGCTGTTTTTT. Full variable domain (outside the CDR3, taken from reference TRBV7-3 and TRBJ2-2): GAGVSQTPSNKVTEKGKYVELRCDPISGHTALYWYRQSLGQGPEFLIYFQGTGAADDSGLPNDRFFAVRPEGSVSTLKIQRTERGDSAVYLCASSRTGNTGELFFGEGSRLTVL.

This chain joins TRBV4-3 and TRBJ2-3; 12 bases line up with TRBD2. Germline values: CDR1 LGHNA, CDR2 YSLEER. The trim removed 4 bases at V and 0 bases at J, leaving 5 bases unmatched. CDR3 size: 17 residues. CDR3 sequence: CASSLRTSGVSTDTQYF. As DNA, the CDR3 is TGCGCCAGCAGCCTCCGGACTAGCGGGGTGAGCACAGATACGCAGTATTTT.

This clone was detected a few times. V gene TRBV15 combines with J gene TRBJ2-7; maybe TRBD2 (5 bases). CDR3 size: 18 residues. Germline V CDR1 and CDR2: LNHNV, YYDKDF (reference sequence). The V and J ends lost 0 bases and 0 bases respectively, with 18 bases between them. This CDR3 reads CATSREFQYTGSSYEQYF. CDR3 nucleotide sequence: TGTGCCACCAGCAGAGAGTTTCAGTACACGGGGAGCTCCTACGAGCAGTACTTC. The full variable domain, its missing parts supplied by reference TRBV15 and TRBJ2-7, is DAMVIQNPRYQVTQFGKPVTLSCSQTLNHNVMYWYQQKSSQAPKLLFHYYDKDFNNEADTPDNFQSRRPNTSFCFLDIRSPGLGDTAMYLCATSREFQYTGSSYEQYFGPGTRLTVT.

V is TRBV7-9 and J is TRBJ2-1; D is unclear. Trimming shortened V by 4 bases and J by 1 base, and 14 bases separated the two germline ends. CDR3 size: 16 residues. Per germline, CDR1 SEHNR and CDR2 FQNEAQ (reference sequence). CDR3 residues: CASSWTHRESYNEQFF. For the CDR3, the DNA is TGTGCCAGCAGCTGGACGCACCGAGAGTCCTACAATGAGCAGTTCTTC.

This clone has more than one count but fewer than ten. DNA of the CDR3: TGTGCCAGCAGCGTCCGGGACCAAAGCGGCTACACCTTC. This translates into CASSVRDQSGYTF. The chain links TRBV9 to TRBJ1-2; D might be TRBD1 (5 bases). Germline assignment: CDR1 SGDLS and CDR2 YYNGEE. CDR3 length: 13 amino acids. Between the trimmed V and J ends, which lost 2 bases and 8 bases, there was a span of 13 bases.

With respect to this clone: An end of the junction does not agree with germline; a read error may underlie this. This sequence joins TRBV2 and TRBJ1-1; D is unclear. Germline V gene lookup returns CDR1 SNHLY and CDR2 FYNNEI. The CDR3 length is 11 residues. This CDR3 reads CASTVNTEAFF. The CDR3 DNA sequence: TGTGCCAGCACGGTGAATACTGAAGCTTTCTTT.

The chain couples TRBV13 to TRBJ2-7; D perhaps matches TRBD2 (6 bases). The V end was cut by 2 bases, the J end by 0 bases, with 17 bases between. Germline CDR1 reads PRHDT; CDR2 reads FYEKMQ (reference sequence). This CDR3 contains 17 residues. CDR3 coding DNA: TGTGCCAGCAGCTTAACGGGGGAGCGGATGAGCTCCTACGAGCAGTACTTC. It specifies CASSLTGERMSSYEQYF.

The chain recombines TRBV9 with TRBJ1-1, with unresolved D. The CDR3 is 15 amino acids. Trimming stripped 0 bases from V and 0 bases from J, with 9 bases between. Germline V gene data show CDR1 as SGDLS and CDR2 as YYNGEE. Written as DNA, the CDR3 is TGTGCCAGCAGCGTAGGCGGCAGCATGAACACTGAAGCTTTCTTT. This encodes CASSVGGSMNTEAFF.

V gene TRBV29-1 combines with J gene TRBJ2-5, with no clear D. The CDR3 totals 15 residues. The V end was cut by 6 bases, the J end by 2 bases, with 19 bases between. Germline V lookup: CDR1 SQVTM, CDR2 ANQGSEA. The CDR3 DNA sequence: TGCAGCGTATCAGGCGATCTAAGGGCACAAGAGACCCAGTACTTC. It specifies CSVSGDLRAQETQYF.

The gene calls are TRBV9 and TRBJ2-1; 10 positions match TRBD2. The germline gives CDR1 SGDLS, CDR2 YYNGEE. V gave up 0 bases and J gave up 10 bases; unmatched junction bases: 1. The CDR3 extends over 13 amino acids. This CDR3 is CASSVVLAGEQFF. The CDR3 DNA sequence: TGTGCCAGCAGCGTAGTACTAGCGGGGGAGCAGTTCTTC.

The chain couples TRBV5-1 to TRBJ2-5; TRBD1 aligns across 11 bases. The V and J ends lost 4 bases and 4 bases, in that order; junction bases with no gene match: 3. There are 14 residues in the CDR3. CDR1 and CDR2 (germline): SGHRS, YFSETQ. CDR3 sequence reads: CASSRTGGGETQYF. CDR3 DNA sequence: TGCGCCAGCAGCCGGACAGGGGGCGGAGAGACCCAGTACTTC.

The V call is TRBV5-1, the J call TRBJ1-1; 8 positions agree with TRBD1. V was pared by 4 bases and J by 4 bases, with 6 bases of the junction left unmatched. CDR1 is SGHRS, CDR2 YFSETQ, per germline. The CDR3 consists of 14 residues. The CDR3 sequence: CASSTAGGGTEAFF. CDR3 DNA: TGCGCCAGCAGCACCGCAGGGGGCGGCACTGAAGCTTTCTTT.

V usage is TRBV7-2 and J usage is TRBJ1-2; 10 bases align to TRBD1. The CDR3 is 15 residues long. V shed 1 base and J 7 bases; nucleotides not matched to a gene: 6. The germline CDR1 and CDR2 sequences are SGHTA and FQGNSA. As DNA, the CDR3 is TGTGCCAGCAGCTTAGGACCGGGACAGGGGTTTGGCTACACCTTC. It yields the protein CASSLGPGQGFGYTF.

This clone appeared a single time. The gene calls are TRBV6-5 and TRBJ1-1; 7 bases agree with TRBD1. CDR1 is MNHEY and CDR2 is SVGAGI in the germline V gene. The CDR3 length is 14 residues. V dropped 2 bases and J dropped 4; count of bases not matched to a gene: 4. CDR3 nucleotide sequence: TGTGCCAGCAGTTACGAGGGGGCCGGCACTGAAGCTTTCTTT. It codes for CASSYEGAGTEAFF.

The genes are TRBV5-4 and TRBJ1-5; a possible D gene is TRBD1 (5 bases). Germline V gene lookup returns CDR1 SGHNT and CDR2 YYREEE (reference sequence). Trimming shortened V by 4 bases and J by 7 bases, and 12 bases separated the two germline ends. The CDR3 runs to 13 residues. CDR3 in DNA: TGTGCCAGCAGCCAATGGGGCGAGCAGCCCCAGCATTTT. Its translation is CASSQWGEQPQHF.

The CDR3 DNA follows: TGTGCCAGCAGCTCTAGACGGTCAAATGAAAAACTGTTTTTT. Protein sequence: CASSSRRSNEKLFF. This sequence joins TRBV7-9 and TRBJ1-4; no reliable D call. This CDR3 is 14 amino acids long. The germline gives CDR1 SEHNR, CDR2 FQNEAQ (reference sequence). V lost 4 bases and J 5 bases, leaving 11 bases between the germline ends.

This clone has just one count. The V call is TRBV5-1, the J call TRBJ1-1, with TRBD1 identical over 9 bases. The germline gives CDR1 SGHRS, CDR2 YFSETQ. The CDR3 consists of 18 residues. Unmatched junction bases numbered 9, after V lost 0 bases and J lost 0 bases. CDR3 nucleotides: TGCGCCAGCAGCTTGGTGGGGACAGGGCTAAAGATGAACACTGAAGCTTTCTTT. This codes for CASSLVGTGLKMNTEAFF.

The CDR3 sequence is CASGLGGDTQYF. CDR3 sequence (DNA): TGTGCTAGTGGTTTGGGTGGAGATACGCAGTATTTT. The rearrangement uses TRBV12-5 and TRBJ2-3; unclear D gene. The V gene lost 1 base and the J gene lost 5 bases, with 4 bases spanning the gap. In germline, CDR1 is LGHNT, CDR2 FRNRAP. This CDR3 contains 12 residues.

The rearrangement uses TRBV28 and TRBJ1-1; D is unclear. In germline, CDR1 is MDHEN, CDR2 SYDVKM. Trimming took off 4 bases at V and 0 bases at J, with 9 bases between the two ends. This CDR3 comprises 14 residues. The CDR3 coding sequence is TGTGCCAGCAGTTATGACATACTGAACACTGAAGCTTTCTTT. Protein sequence: CASSYDILNTEAFF.